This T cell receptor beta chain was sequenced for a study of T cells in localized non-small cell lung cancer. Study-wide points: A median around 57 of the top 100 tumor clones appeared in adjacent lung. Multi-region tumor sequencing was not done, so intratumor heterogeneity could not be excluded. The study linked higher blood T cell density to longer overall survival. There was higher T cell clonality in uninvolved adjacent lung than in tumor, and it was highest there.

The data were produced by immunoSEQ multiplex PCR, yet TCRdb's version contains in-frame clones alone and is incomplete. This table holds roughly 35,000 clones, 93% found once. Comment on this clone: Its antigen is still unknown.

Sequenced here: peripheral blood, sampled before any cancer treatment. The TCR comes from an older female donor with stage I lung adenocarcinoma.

The CDR3 is CASSFSKDLSEAFF. The CDR3 DNA reads TGTGCCAGCAGTTTCTCTAAGGACTTGTCTGAAGCTTTCTTT. V is TRBV27 and J is TRBJ1-1; unclear D gene. V was clipped by 3 bases and J by 6 bases, with 14 bases between them. Germline V gene lookup returns CDR1 MNHEY and CDR2 SMNVEV (reference sequence). The CDR3 consists of 14 residues.